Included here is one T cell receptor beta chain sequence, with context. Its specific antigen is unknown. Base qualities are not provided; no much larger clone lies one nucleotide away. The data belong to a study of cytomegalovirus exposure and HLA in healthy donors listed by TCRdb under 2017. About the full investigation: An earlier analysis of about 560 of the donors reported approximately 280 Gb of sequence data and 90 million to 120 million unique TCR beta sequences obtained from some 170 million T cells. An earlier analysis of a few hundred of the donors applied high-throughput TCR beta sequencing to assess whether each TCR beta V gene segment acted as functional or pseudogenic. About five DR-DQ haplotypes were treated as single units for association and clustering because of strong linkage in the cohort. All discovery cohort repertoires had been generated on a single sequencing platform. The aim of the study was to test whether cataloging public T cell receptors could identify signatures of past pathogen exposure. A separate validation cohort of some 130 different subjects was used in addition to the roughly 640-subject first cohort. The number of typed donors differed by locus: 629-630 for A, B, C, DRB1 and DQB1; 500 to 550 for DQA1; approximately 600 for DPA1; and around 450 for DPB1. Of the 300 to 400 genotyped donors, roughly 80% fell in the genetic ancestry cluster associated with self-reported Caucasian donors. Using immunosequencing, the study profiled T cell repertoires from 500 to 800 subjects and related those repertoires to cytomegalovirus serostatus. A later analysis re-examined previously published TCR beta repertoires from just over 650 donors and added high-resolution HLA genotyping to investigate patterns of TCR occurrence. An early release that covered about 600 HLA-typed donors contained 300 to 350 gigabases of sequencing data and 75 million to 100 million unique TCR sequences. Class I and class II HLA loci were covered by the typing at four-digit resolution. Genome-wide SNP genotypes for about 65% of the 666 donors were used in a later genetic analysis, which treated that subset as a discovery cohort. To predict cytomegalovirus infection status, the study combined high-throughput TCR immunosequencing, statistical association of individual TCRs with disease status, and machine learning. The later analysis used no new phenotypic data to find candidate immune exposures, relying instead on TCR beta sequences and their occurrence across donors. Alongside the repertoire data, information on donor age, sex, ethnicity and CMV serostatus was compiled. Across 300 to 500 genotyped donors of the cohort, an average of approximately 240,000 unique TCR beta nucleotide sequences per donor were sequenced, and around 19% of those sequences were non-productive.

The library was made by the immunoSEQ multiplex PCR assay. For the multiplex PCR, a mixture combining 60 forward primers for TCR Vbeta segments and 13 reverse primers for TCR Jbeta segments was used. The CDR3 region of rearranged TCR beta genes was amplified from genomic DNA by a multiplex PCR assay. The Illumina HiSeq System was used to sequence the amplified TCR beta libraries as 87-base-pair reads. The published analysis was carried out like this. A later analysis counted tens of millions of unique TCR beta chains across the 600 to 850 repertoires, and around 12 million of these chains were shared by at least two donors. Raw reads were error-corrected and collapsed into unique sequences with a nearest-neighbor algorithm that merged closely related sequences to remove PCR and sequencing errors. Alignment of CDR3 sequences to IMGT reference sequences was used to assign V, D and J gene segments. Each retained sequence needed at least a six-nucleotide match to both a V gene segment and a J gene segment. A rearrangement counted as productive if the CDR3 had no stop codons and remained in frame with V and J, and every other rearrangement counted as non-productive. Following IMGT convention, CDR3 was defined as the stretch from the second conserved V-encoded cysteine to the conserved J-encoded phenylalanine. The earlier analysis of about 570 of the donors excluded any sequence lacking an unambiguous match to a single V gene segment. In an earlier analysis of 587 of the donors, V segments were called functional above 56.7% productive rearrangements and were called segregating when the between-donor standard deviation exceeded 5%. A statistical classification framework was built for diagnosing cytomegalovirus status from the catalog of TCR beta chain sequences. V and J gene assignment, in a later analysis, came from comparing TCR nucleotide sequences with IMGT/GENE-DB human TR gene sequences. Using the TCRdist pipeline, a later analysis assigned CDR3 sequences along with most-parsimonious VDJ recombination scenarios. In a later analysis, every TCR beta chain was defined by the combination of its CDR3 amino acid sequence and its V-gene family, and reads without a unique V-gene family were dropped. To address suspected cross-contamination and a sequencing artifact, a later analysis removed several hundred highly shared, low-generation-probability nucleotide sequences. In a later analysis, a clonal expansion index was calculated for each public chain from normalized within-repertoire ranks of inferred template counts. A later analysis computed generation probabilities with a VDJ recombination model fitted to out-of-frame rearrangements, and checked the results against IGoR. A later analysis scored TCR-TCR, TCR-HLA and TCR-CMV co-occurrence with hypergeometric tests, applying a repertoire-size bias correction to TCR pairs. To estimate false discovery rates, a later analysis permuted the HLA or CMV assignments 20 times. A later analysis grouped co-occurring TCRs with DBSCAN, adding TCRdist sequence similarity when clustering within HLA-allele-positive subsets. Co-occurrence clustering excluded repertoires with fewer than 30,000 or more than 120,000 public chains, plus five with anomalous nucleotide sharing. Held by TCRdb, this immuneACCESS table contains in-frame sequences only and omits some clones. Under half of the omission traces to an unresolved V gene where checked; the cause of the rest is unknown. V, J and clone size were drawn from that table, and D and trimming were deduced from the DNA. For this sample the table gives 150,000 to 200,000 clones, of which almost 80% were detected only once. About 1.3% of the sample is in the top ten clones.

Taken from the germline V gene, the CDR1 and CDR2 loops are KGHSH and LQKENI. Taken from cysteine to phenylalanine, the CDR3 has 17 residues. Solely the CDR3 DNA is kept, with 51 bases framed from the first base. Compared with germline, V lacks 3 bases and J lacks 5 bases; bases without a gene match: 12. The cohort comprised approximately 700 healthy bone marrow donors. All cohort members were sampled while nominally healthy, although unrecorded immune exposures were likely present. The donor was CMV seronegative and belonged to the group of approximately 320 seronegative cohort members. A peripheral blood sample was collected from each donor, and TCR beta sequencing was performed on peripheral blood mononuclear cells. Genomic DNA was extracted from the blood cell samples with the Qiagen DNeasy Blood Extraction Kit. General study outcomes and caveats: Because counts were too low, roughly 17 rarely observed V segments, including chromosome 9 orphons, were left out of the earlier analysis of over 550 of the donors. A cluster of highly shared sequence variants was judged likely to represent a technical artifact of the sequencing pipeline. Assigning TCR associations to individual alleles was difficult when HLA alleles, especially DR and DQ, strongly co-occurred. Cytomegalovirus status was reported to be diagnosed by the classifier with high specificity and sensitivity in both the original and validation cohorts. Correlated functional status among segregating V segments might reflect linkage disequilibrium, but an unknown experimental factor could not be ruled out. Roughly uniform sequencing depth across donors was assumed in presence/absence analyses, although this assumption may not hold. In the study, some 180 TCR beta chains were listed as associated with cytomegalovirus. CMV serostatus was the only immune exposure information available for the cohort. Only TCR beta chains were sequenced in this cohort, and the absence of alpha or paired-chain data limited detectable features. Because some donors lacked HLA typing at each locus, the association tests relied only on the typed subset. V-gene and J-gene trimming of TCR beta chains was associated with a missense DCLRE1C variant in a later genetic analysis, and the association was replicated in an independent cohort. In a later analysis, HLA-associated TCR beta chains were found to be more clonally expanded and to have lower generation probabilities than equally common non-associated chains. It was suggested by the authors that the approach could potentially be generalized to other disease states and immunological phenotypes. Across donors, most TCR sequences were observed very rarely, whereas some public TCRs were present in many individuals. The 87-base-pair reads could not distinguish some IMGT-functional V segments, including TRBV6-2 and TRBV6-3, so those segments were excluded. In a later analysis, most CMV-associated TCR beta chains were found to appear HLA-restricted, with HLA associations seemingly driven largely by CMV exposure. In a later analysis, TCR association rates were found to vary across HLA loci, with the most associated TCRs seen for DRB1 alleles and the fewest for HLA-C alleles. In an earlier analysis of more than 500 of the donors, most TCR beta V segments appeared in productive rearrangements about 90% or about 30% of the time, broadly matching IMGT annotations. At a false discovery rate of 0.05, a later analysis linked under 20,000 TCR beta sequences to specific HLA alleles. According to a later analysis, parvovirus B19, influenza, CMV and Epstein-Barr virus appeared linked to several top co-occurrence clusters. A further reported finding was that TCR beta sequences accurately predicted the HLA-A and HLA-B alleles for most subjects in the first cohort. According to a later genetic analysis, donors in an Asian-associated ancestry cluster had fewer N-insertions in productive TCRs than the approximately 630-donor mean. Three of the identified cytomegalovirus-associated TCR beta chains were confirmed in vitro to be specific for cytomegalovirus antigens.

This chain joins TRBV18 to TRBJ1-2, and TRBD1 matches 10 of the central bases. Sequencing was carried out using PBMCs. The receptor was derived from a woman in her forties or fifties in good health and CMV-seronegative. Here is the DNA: TGTGCCAGCTCACCGCCGGAACTCCGGGACAGGGGATATGGCTACACCTTC. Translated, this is CASSPPELRDRGYGYTF.